The text below deals with one T cell receptor (beta chain). The target antigen is unknown. The data stem from a study of OX40 agonist ivuxolimab in advanced cancers. Broader study findings: No determination was made of the antigen specificity of the expanded peripheral T cells. CD4+ T cells averaged fewer expanded clones than CD8+ T cells.

V gave up 2 bases and J gave up 6 bases, with 11 bases separating them. This CDR3 spans 14 amino acids. The V gene's germline CDR1 is SGHTA and CDR2 FQGNSA. Libraries were prepared by immunoSEQ multiplex PCR; TCRdb keeps only in-frame clonotypes and omits some of them. The profile shows tens of thousands of clones, 90% of them singletons. The chain carries TRBV7-2 and TRBJ2-1; D is unresolved. The sample consisted of CD4+ or CD8+ T cells sorted from blood, taken in a trial of the OX40 agonist ivuxolimab. The receptor was isolated from an adult with an advanced solid tumor such as melanoma, head and neck, liver or kidney cancer. This CDR3 is CASSLSPAANEQFF. The CDR3 coding sequence is TGTGCCAGCAGCTTATCTCCGGCAGCCAATGAGCAGTTCTTC. Full variable domain (outside the CDR3, taken from reference TRBV7-2 and TRBJ2-1): GAGVSQSPSNKVTEKGKDVELRCDPISGHTALYWYRQSLGQGLEFLIYFQGNSAPDKSGLPSDRFSAERTGGSVSTLTIQRTQQEDSAVYLCASSLSPAANEQFFGPGTRLTVL.